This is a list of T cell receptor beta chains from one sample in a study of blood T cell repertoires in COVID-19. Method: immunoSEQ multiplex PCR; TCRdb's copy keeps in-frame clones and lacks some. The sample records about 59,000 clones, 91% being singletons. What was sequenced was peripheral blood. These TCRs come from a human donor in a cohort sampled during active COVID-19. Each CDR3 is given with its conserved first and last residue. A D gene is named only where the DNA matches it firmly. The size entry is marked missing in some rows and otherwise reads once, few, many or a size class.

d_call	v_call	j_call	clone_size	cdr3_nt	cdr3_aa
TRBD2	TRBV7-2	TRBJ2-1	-	TGTGCCAGCAGCCGGACTAGTTACAATGAGCAGTTCTTC	CASSRTSYNEQFF
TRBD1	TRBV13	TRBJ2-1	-	TGTGCCAGCAGCTTAGGGGGCGGGACAGGGAACAATGAGCAGTTCTTC	CASSLGGGTGNNEQFF
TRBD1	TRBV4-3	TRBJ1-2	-	TGCGCCAGCAGCCAAGATCAGGGGGCGGTAGGCTACACCTTC	CASSQDQGAVGYTF
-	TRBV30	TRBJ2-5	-	TGTGCCTGGAGTTCGGGGGGCCCCCAAGAGACCCAGTACTTC	CAWSSGGPQETQYF
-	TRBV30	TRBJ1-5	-	TGTGCCTGGAGTGTCCTGAGGGCAGGCAATCAGCCCCAGCATTTT	CAWSVLRAGNQPQHF
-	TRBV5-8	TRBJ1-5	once	TGTGCCAGCGAACACGGGAAGGGAATAGCCTATCAGCCCCAGCATTTT	CASEHGKGIAYQPQHF
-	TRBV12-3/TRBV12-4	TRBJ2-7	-	TGTGCCAGCAGAACGACAGGCTCCTACGAGCAGTACTTC	CASRTTGSYEQYF
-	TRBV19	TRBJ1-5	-	TGTGCCAGTAGCCTCCCGTCGGGGGGGAATCAGCCCCAGCATTTT	CASSLPSGGNQPQHF
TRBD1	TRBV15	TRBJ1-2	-	TGTGCCACCAGCAGAGATTTGGAGGGGGCAAATGGCTACACCTTC	CATSRDLEGANGYTF
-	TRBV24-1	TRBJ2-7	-	TGTGCCACCAGTGATGGGGGGACAGTCGAGCAGTACTTC	CATSDGGTVEQYF
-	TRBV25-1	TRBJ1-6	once	TGTGCCAGCAGTGCCCAAAACGCGGGCACCCTCCACTTT	CASSAQNAGTLHF
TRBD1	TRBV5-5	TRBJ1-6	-	TGTGCCAGCAGCTTGACAGGACAGGGTAGCTCCTATAATTCACCCCTCCACTTT	CASSLTGQGSSYNSPLHF
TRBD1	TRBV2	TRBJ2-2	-	TGTGCCAGCAGTGAAGTTAGGGGGCCCACCGGGGAGCTGTTTTTT	CASSEVRGPTGELFF
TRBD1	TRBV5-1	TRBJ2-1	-	TGCGCCAGCAGCTTAATGACAGGGGGCTACTACAATGAGCAGTTCTTC	CASSLMTGGYYNEQFF
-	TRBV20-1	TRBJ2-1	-	TGCAGTGCTAGTCGAGGGTCCTCCTACAATGAGCAGTTCTTC	CSASRGSSYNEQFF
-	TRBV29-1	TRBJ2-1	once	TGCAGCGTTGATGAAGCGAATGAGCAGTTCTTC	CSVDEANEQFF
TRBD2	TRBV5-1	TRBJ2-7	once	TGCGCCAGCAGCTTTAGCGGGTTCTCCTACGAGCAGTACTTC	CASSFSGFSYEQYF
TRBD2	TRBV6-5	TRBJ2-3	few	TGTGCCAGCATAAGGACTAGCGGGGTTGTGGATACGCAGTATTTT	CASIRTSGVVDTQYF
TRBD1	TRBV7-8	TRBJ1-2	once	TGTGCCAGCAGCATCTGGACAGGCAAGGATGACTATGGCTACACCTTC	CASSIWTGKDDYGYTF
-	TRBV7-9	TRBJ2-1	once	TGTGCCAGCAGCCACATTGTTGGTGAGCAGTTCTTC	CASSHIVGEQFF
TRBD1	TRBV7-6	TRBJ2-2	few	TGTGCCAGCAGCTTAGAAAGGACAGGCCACCTCACCGGGGAGCTGTTTTTT	CASSLERTGHLTGELFF
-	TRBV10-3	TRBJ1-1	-	TGTGCCGTCAAGGGGTTAGGTCAAAACACTGAAGCTTTCTTT	CAVKGLGQNTEAFF
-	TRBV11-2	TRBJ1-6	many	TGTGCCAGCAGTGACGGGTCCAAACATGGGGGGGCAGATTCACCCCTCCACTTT	CASSDGSKHGGADSPLHF
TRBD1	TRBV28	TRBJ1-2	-	TGTGCCAGCAGGGGGACCGGGACAGGGTTGCATCATGGCTACACCTTC	CASRGTGTGLHHGYTF
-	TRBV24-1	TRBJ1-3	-	TGTGCCACCAGTGATTCCCTTCCCTCTGGAAACACCATATATTTT	CATSDSLPSGNTIYF
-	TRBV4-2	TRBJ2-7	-	TGTGCCAGCAGCCAAGTATGGGCAGGCTCCTACGAGCAGTACTTC	CASSQVWAGSYEQYF
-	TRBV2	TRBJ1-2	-	TGTGCCAGCAGTCGGCAGGATGGCTACACCTTC	CASSRQDGYTF
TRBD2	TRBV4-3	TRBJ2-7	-	TGCGCCAGCAGCCACGCCGTAGCGGGGGAGACCTACGAGCAGTACTTC	CASSHAVAGETYEQYF
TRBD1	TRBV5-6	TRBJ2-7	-	TGTGCCAGCAGTTTAGGGGGCGATTACTACGAGCAGTACTTC	CASSLGGDYYEQYF
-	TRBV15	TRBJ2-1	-	TGTGCCACCAGCAGACGGGGGGCCCCCACGGAGCAGTTCTTC	CATSRRGAPTEQFF
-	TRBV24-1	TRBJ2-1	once	TGTGCCACCAGTGATTTAGGCGGGACCTCCTACAATGAGCAGTTCTTC	CATSDLGGTSYNEQFF
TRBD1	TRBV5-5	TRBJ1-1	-	TGTGCCAGCAGCCCATGGACAGGCCTGAACACTGAAGCTTTCTTT	CASSPWTGLNTEAFF
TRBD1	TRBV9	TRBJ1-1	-	TGTGCCAGCAGACGACAGGGGACAGCAAACACTGAAGCTTTCTTT	CASRRQGTANTEAFF
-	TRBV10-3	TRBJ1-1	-	TGTGCCATCAGTCAGGGGTTTGGGGGCACTGAAGCTTTCTTT	CAISQGFGGTEAFF
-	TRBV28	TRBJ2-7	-	TGTGCCAGCAGTCCTAGCGCCTCCTACGAGCAGTACTTC	CASSPSASYEQYF
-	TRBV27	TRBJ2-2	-	TGTGCCAGCAGTTCCCGACAAACCACTGGGGAGCTGTTTTTT	CASSSRQTTGELFF
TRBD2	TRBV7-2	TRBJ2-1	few	TGTGCCAGCAGCTTAAGTTTTAGCGGGAGGGCCTCCTACCCGGTGCAGTTCTTC	CASSLSFSGRASYPVQFF
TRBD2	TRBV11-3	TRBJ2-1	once	TGTGCCAGCAGCGCTCGGACTAGCGGAATCTACAATGAGCAGTTCTTC	CASSARTSGIYNEQFF
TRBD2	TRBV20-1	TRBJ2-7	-	TGCAGTGCTAGTCGAGCGGGGGTATCCTACGAGCAGTACTTC	CSASRAGVSYEQYF
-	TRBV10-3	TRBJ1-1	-	TGTGCCATCAGGGAAAGGGAGGCGAACACTGAAGCTTTCTTT	CAIREREANTEAFF
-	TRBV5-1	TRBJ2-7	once	TGCGCCAGCAGGGTCAGCTCCTACGAGCAGTACTTC	CASRVSSYEQYF
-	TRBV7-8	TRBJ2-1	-	TGTGCCAGCAGCTTAGCGCAGGGTAACTCCTACAATGAGCAGTTCTTC	CASSLAQGNSYNEQFF
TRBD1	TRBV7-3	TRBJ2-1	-	TGTGCCAGCAGCCCAAGACCCGGGACAGGGGTTGGGCAAAAACACAATGAGCAGTTCTTC	CASSPRPGTGVGQKHNEQFF
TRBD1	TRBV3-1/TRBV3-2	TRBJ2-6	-	TGTGCCAGCAGCCTACAGGGGGCTGGGGCCAACGTCCTGACTTTC	CASSLQGAGANVLTF
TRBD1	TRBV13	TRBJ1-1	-	TGTGCCAGCAGCTCCACGACAGGGGAAAACACTGAAGCTTTCTTT	CASSSTTGENTEAFF
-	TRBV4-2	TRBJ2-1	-	TGTGCCAGCAGCCTCAGGGAACAGTTGGATGAGCAGTTCTTC	CASSLREQLDEQFF
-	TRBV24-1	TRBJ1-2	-	TGTGCCACCAGTGACCCTACAGGGTTCGACTATGGCTACACCTTC	CATSDPTGFDYGYTF
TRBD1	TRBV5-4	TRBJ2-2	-	TGTGCCAGCAGCCTAGGGACAGGGGGCACCGGGGAGCTGTTTTTT	CASSLGTGGTGELFF
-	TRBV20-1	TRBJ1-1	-	TGCAGTGCCTCAAGGGAGGGAGCTTTCTTT	CSASREGAFF
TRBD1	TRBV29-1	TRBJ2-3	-	TGCAGCGTGCCGGACAGGCAACGCACAGATACGCAGTATTTT	CSVPDRQRTDTQYF
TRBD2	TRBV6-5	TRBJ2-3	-	TGTGCCAGCATTCGAACTAGCGGATTCACAGATACGCAGTATTTT	CASIRTSGFTDTQYF
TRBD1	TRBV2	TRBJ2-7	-	TGTGCCAGCAGAGGGGACAGATACTCCTACGAGCAGTACTTC	CASRGDRYSYEQYF